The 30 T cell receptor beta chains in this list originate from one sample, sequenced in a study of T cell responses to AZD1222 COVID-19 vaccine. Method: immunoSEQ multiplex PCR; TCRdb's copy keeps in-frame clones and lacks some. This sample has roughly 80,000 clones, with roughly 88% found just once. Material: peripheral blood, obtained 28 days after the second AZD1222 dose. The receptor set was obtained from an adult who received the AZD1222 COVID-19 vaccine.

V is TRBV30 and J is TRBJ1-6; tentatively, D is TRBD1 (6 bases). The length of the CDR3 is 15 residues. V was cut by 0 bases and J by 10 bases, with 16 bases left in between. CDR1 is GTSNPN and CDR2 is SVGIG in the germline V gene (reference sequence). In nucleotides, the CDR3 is TGTGCCTGGAGTGTTGGGGGAGGGGGGAACTCACCCCTCCACTTT. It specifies CAWSVGGGGNSPLHF.

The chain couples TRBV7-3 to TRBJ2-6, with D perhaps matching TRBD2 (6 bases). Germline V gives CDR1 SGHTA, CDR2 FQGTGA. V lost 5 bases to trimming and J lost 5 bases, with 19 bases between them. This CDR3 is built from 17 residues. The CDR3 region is CASSLGTDFWRANVLTF. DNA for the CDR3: TGTGCCAGCAGCCTAGGGACTGACTTCTGGAGGGCCAACGTCCTGACTTTC.

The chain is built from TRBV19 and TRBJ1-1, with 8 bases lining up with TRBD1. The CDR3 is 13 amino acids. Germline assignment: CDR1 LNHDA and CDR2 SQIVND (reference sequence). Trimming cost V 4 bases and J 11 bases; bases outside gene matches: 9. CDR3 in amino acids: CASSSPTRDRAFF. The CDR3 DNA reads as TGTGCCAGTAGTAGTCCCACCCGGGACAGGGCTTTCTTT.

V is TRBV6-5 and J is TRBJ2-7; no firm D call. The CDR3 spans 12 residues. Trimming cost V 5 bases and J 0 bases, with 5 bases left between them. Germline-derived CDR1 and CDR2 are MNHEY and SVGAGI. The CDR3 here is CASSRSSYEQYF. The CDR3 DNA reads TGTGCCAGCAGTCGGAGCTCCTACGAGCAGTACTTC.

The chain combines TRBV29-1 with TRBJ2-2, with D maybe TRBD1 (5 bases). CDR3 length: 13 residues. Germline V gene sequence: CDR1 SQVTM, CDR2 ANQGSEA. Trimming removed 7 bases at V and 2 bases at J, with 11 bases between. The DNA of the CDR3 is TGCAGCGGCTCCGGACAAAACACCGGGGAGCTGTTTTTT. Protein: CSGSGQNTGELFF.

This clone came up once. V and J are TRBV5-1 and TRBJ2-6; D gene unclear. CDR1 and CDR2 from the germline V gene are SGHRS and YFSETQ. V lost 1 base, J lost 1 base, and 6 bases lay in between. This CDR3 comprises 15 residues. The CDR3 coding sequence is TGCGCCAGCAGCTTGTCCCTATCTGGGGCCAACGTCCTGACTTTC. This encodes CASSLSLSGANVLTF.

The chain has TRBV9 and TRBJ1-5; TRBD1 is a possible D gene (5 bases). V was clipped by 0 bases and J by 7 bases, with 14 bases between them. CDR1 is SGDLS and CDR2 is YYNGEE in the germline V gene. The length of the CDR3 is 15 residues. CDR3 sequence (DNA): TGTGCCAGCAGCGTAGGAGGGGTAATAAGCCAGCCCCAGCATTTT. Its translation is CASSVGGVISQPQHF.

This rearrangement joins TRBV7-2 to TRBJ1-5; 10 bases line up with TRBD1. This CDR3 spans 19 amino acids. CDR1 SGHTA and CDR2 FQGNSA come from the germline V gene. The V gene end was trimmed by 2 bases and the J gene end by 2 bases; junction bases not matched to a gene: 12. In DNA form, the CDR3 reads TGTGCCAGCAGCTTAACCGGGACAGGGGCTCCTGGTGGCAATCAGCCCCAGCATTTT. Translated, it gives CASSLTGTGAPGGNQPQHF.

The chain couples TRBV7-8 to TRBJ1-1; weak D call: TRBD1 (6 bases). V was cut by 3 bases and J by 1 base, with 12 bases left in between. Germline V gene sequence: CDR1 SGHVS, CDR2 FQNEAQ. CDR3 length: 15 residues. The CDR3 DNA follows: TGTGCCAGCAGCTTTTTCACAGGGCAGAACACTGAAGCTTTCTTT. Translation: CASSFFTGQNTEAFF.

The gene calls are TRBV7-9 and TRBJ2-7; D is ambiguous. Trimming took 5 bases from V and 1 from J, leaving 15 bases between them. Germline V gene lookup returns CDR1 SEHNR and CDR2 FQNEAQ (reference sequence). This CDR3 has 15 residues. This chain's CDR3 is CASSLMQDPSYEQYF. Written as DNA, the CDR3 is TGTGCCAGCAGCCTGATGCAGGACCCGTCCTACGAGCAGTACTTC. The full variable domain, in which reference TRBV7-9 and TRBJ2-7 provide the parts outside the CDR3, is DTGVSQNPRHKITKRGQNVTFRCDPISEHNRLYWYRQTLGQGPEFLTYFQNEAQLEKSRLLSDRFSAERPKGSFSTLEIQRTEQGDSAMYLCASSLMQDPSYEQYFGPGTRLTVT.

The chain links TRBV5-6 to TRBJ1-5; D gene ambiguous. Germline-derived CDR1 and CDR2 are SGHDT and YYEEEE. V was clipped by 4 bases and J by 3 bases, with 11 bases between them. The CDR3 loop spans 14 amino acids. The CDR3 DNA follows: TGTGCCAGCAGCCTTGGGCATTACAATCAGCCCCAGCATTTT. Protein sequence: CASSLGHYNQPQHF.

The chain's CDR3 is CASSYGRQAETQYF. The CDR3 coding sequence is TGTGCCAGCAGTTACGGTCGGCAGGCCGAGACCCAGTACTTC. The chain carries TRBV6-5 and TRBJ2-5; no reliable D call. Looked up from germline, CDR1 is MNHEY and CDR2 is SVGAGI. V lost 2 bases, J lost 5 bases, and 12 bases lay in between. This CDR3 spans 14 amino acids.

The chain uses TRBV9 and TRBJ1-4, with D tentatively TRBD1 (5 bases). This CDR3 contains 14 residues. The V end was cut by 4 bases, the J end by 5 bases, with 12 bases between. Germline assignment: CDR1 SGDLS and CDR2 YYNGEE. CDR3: CASSFGGTNEKLFF. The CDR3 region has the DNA TGTGCCAGCAGCTTTGGGGGAACGAATGAAAAACTGTTTTTT.

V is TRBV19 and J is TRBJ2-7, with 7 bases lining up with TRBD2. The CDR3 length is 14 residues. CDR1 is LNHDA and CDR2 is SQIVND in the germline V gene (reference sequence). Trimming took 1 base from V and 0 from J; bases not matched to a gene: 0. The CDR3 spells CASSIGGGSYEQYF. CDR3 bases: TGTGCCAGTAGTATAGGCGGGGGCTCCTACGAGCAGTACTTC.

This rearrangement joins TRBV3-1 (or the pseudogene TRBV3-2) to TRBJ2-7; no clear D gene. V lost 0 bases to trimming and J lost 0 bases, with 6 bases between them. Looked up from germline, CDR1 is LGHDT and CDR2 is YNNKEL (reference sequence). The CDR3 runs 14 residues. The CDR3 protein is CASSQDRDSYEQYF. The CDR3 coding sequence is TGTGCCAGCAGCCAAGATAGGGACTCCTACGAGCAGTACTTC.

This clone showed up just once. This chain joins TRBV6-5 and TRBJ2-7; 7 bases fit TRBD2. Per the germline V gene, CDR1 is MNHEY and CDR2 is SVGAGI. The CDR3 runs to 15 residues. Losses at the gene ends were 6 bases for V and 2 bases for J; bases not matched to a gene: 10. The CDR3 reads CASRKSGVGTYEQYF. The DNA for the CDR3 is TGTGCCAGCAGAAAGAGCGGGGTGGGGACCTACGAGCAGTACTTC.

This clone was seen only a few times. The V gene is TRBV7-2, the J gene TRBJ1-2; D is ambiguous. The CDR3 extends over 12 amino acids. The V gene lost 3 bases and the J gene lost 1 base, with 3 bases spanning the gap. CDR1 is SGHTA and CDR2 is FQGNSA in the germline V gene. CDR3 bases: TGTGCCAGCAGCTTCAATAACTATGGCTACACCTTC. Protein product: CASSFNNYGYTF.

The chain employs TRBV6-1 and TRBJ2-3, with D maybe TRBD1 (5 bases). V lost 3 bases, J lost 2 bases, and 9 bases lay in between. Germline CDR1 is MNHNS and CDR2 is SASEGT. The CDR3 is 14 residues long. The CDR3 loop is CASSEEQATDTQYF. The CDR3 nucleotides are TGTGCCAGCAGTGAGGAACAGGCCACAGATACGCAGTATTTT.

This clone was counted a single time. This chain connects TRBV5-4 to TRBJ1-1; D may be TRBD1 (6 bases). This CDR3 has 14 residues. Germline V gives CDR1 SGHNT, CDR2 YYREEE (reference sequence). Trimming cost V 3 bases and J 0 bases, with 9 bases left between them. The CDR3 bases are TGTGCCAGCAGCTCAGGGGCGCTGAACACTGAAGCTTTCTTT. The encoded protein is CASSSGALNTEAFF.

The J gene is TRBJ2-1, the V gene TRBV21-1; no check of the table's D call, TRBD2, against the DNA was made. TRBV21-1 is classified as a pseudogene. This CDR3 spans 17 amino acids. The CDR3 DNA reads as TGTGCCAGCAGCACCAGGACCGGGACTAGTTGCTGTCATGAGCAGTTCTTC. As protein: CASSTRTGTSCCHEQFF.

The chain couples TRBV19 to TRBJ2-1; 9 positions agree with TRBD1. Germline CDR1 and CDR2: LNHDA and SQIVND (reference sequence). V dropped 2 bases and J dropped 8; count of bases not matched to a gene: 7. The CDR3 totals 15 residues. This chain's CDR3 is CASSIQRTGVHEQFF. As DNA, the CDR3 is TGTGCCAGTAGTATACAGCGGACAGGGGTCCATGAGCAGTTCTTC.

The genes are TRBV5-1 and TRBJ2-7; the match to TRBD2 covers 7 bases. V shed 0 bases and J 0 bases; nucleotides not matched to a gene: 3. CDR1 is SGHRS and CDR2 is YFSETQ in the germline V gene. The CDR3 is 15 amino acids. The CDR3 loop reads CASSLGRGSSYEQYF. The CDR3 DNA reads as TGCGCCAGCAGCTTGGGGCGGGGGAGCTCCTACGAGCAGTACTTC.

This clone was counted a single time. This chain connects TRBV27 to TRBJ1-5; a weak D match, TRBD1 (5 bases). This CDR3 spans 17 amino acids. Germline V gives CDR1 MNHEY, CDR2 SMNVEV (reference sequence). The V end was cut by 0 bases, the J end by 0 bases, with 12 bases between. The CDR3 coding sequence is TGTGCCAGCAGTTTATCCGGAGGGGCTTATAGCAATCAGCCCCAGCATTTT. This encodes CASSLSGGAYSNQPQHF.

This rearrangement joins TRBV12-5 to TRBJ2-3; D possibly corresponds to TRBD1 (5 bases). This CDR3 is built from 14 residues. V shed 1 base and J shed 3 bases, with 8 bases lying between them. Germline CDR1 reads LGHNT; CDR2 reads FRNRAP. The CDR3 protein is CASGLGGGTDTQYF. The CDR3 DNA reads TGTGCTAGTGGTTTGGGGGGCGGTACAGATACGCAGTATTTT.

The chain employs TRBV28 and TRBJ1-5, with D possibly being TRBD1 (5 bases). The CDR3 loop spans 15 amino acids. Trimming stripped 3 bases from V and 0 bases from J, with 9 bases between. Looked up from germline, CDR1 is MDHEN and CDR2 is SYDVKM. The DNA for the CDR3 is TGTGCCAGCAGTTTTGGAGGGGATAGCAATCAGCCCCAGCATTTT. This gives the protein CASSFGGDSNQPQHF.

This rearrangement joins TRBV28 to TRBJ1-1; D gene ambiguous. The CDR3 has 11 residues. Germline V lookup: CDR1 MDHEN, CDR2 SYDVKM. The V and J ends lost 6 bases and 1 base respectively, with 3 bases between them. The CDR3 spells CASRGNTEAFF. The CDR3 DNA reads TGTGCCAGCAGGGGGAACACTGAAGCTTTCTTT.

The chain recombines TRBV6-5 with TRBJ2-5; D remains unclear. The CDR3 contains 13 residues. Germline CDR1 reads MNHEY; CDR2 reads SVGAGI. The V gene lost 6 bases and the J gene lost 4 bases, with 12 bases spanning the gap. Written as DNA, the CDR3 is TGTGCCAGCAGGGGGTTAGGCCGAGAGACCCAGTACTTC. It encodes CASRGLGRETQYF.

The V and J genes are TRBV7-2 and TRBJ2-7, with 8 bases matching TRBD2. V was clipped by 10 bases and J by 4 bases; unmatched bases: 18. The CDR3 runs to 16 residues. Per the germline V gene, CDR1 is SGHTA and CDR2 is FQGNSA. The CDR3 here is CATSLWGSGEIYEQYF. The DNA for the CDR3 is TGTGCCACCTCCTTATGGGGTAGCGGGGAAATTTACGAGCAGTACTTC. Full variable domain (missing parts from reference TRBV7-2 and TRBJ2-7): GAGVSQSPSNKVTEKGKDVELRCDPISGHTALYWYRQSLGQGLEFLIYFQGNSAPDKSGLPSDRFSAERTGGSVSTLTIQRTQQEDSAVYLCATSLWGSGEIYEQYFGPGTRLTVT.

DNA for the CDR3: TGTGCCAGCAGTCGACAGACTTCAACTAATGAAAAACTGTTTTTT. It codes for CASSRQTSTNEKLFF. The genes are TRBV6-5 and TRBJ1-4, with D perhaps matching TRBD1 (5 bases). The germline CDR1 and CDR2 sequences are MNHEY and SVGAGI. This CDR3 region has 15 residues. V dropped 5 bases and J dropped 0 bases, with 10 bases sitting between them.

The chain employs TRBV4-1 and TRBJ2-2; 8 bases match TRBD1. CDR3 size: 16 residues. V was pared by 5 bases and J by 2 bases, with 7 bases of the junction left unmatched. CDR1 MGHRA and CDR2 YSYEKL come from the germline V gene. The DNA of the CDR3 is TGCGCCAGCAGCTCCCGACAGGGGATTAACACCGGGGAGCTGTTTTTT. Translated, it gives CASSSRQGINTGELFF.